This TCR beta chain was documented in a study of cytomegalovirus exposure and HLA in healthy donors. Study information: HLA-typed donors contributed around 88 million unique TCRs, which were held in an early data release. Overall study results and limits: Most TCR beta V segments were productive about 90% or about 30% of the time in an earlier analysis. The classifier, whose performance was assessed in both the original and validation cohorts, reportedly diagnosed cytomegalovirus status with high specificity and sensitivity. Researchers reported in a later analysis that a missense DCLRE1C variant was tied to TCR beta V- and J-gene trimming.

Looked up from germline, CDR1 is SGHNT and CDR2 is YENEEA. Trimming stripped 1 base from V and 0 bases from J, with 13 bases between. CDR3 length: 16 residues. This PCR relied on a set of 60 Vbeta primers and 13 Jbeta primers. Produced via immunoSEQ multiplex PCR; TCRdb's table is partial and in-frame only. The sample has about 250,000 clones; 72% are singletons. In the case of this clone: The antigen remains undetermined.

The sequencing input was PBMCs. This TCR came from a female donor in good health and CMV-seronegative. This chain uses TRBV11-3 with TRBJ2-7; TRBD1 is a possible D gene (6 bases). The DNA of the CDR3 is TGTGCCAGCAGCTTAGGGGGGCAGGTTAGCTCCTACGAGCAGTACTTC. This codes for CASSLGGQVSSYEQYF.